The subject of this entry is one T cell receptor beta chain. Its binding antigen is unknown. No much larger clonotype is one base removed from it; base qualities were not supplied. The CDR3 contains 15 residues, cysteine and phenylalanine counted. This entry keeps only the CDR3 DNA: 45 bases, framed from base 1. V is cut back by 5 bases and J by 5 bases, with 8 bases in the junction unmatched. Reading the germline V gene gives CDR1 SGHDN and CDR2 FVKESK. These data come from a study of shared clonotypes between healthy human individuals (dated by TCRdb to 2019 to 2021). With respect to the entire study: The cohort included three men and two women between 18 and 49 years of age. Libraries were prepared and TCR repertoires were sequenced by different laboratories using diverse techniques, in order to increase sequencing depth and limit assay-specific biases. Blood TCR repertoires of five healthy adults were deeply sequenced to estimate repertoire size and the extent of clonotype sharing between individuals. Per donor, leukapheresis produced somewhere between about 0.85 and 10 billion PBMCs. For each donor, CD4 naive and CD4 memory were each given three plates, CD8 naive was given two plates, and CD8 memory was given one plate. Broader findings and caveats from the paper: The genetic and exposure-history diversity represented was limited by the small number of donors. Sampling was restricted to blood, and TCR repertoires in tissue are likely to differ from TCR repertoires in blood. Roughly 5% of naive CD4, 3.5% of naive CD8, 2% to 2.5% of memory CD4, and 0.35% to 0.5% of memory CD8 clonotypes were shared across several donors. Compared with non-shared clonotypes, clonotypes shared by all four sorted-subset donors had higher generation probabilities. Based on pairwise subsampling, the degree of clonotype sharing among donors was expected to be affected by sequencing depth. Even with the large sequencing depth, rarefaction of the sorted-subset datasets indicated that sequencing was incomplete. Naive subsets generally had larger estimated clonotype richness than memory subsets did.

CD8 naive samples consisted of CD45RO-negative cells that were positively selected for CCR7, yielding a CD45RA+CCR7+ population without TemRA cells. Donors were healthy HIV-negative adults with no recently reported acute infections or vaccinations. Every donor was a Caucasian adult residing in Nashville, Tennessee, USA. After blood collection by leukapheresis, PBMCs were isolated using Ficoll-Histopaque density gradient centrifugation and then cryopreserved in the vapor phase of liquid nitrogen. Analytical flow cytometry was used to check the purity and quantity of each magnetically sorted T cell population. From each sorted fraction, genomic DNA was isolated and quantified by UV absorbance on a Nanodrop 2000c. TCR CDR3 regions were amplified from genomic DNA by multiplex PCR using the deep immunoSEQ assay. Genomic DNA extracted from each cell subset was distributed evenly over all wells of several immunoSEQ 96-well plates, and each plate served as one replicate. For sorted subsets, each replicate PCR was loaded with about 200 ng genomic DNA, equivalent to 30,000 or so T cell genomes. The purified libraries were quantified using a Qubit 3.0 fluorometer, sized with a Bioanalyzer 2100, and then quantified again using the KAPA Library Quantification kit. Every immunoSEQ 96-well plate was sequenced on a separate single-read 150-cycle Illumina NextSeq 550 flow cell. On the authors' methods: The immunoSEQ output contained only junctional sequences without quality scores, so filtering could not match that applied to full-length reads. To assign V/J genes and CDR3, sequences were annotated using PyIR, a Python wrapper for IgBLAST v1.9, with IMGT germline references. Any read was removed if the V/J assignment was weak (E-value above 1e-6), the CDR3 was missing, or the read contained stop codons, out-of-frame junctions, or ambiguous translated residues. A V3J clonotype was defined by an identical inferred V gene, J gene, and CDR3 amino acid sequence. Percentage overlap between repertoires was computed as shared unique clonotypes divided by the size of the smaller repertoire. Repertoire richness was assessed with RTK rarefaction, the Chao1 estimator, and Recon v2.1 estimates of unobserved clonotypes. Generation probabilities for all TCRbeta clonotypes obtained by the gDNA method from a handful of donors were computed using OLGA. TCRdb obtained this table from immuneACCESS and retained in-frame rearrangements with V and J assigned. These tables miss some clones; where compared with another copy, unresolved V genes account for less than half of the shortfall, and the remainder is unexplained. V and J calls and clone size are those listed in that table; D and trimming were worked out from the DNA. The sample yields just over 2,000,000 clones; roughly 94% were counted once. The ten largest clones represent about 1.1% of the sample.

Here the chain combines TRBV14 and TRBJ2-5, with TRBD2 identical over 10 junction bases. Material for sequencing was naive CD8+ T cells sorted from blood. The sample's cell subset or site label, decoded: CD45RA+CCR7+. The TCR comes from a man younger than 30 in good health. CDR3 region: CASSWTSGAAETQYF. In nucleotide form, the sequence is TGTGCCAGCAGCTGGACTAGCGGAGCTGCTGAGACCCAGTACTTC.